This T cell receptor beta chain derives from a study of blood T cells in healthy people across ages. Then a second PCR, running roughly 7 to 11 cycles, was carried out with a sample-barcoded 5' primer and a J-beta primer mix. The template-switch adaptor was a 5' adaptor with 12 random nucleotides. It tagged each cDNA molecule. In TCRdb, the 5' RACE reads were re-called with MiXCR into one record per CDR3 protein. This sample has about 570,000 distinct CDR3 sequences, with 27% found just once. Turning to this clonotype: The antigen is unknown.

The study's findings and limits: Older age coincided with a roughly linear decline in TCR beta diversity per million T cells.

V lost 0 bases, J lost 8 bases, and 12 bases stayed unmatched. CDR1 and CDR2 (germline): SGHVS, FQNEAQ. This CDR3 has 18 amino acids. Drawn from each donor were ten milliliters of peripheral blood. The sequence came from a woman aged 70-85 years in good health. The sequencing input was blood. V is TRBV7-8 and J is TRBJ2-4, with TRBD1 matching over 11 bases. The CDR3 DNA follows: TGTGCCAGCAGCTTAGCCAACGCCGGGACAGGGGGTCCATACATTCAGTACTTC. Its translation: CASSLANAGTGGPYIQYF.